The clone carrying this TCR beta chain showed up just once. The target antigen is unknown. One end of the junction does not line up with germline, which may come from a read error. Using a J-beta primer mix together with a sample-barcoded 5' primer, a second PCR was run for roughly 6 to 12 cycles. Via MiXCR, TCRdb re-called the 5' RACE reads, giving one row per CDR3 protein. This table holds around 1,700,000 distinct CDR3 sequences, over 25% found once. The germline CDR1 and CDR2 sequences are LGHDT and YNNKEL (reference sequence). The CDR3 is 15 amino acids. This entry is derived from a study of blood T cells in healthy people across ages. Study-level findings and limits: Naive CD4+ cell counts and diversity both ran higher in long-lived than in aged donors.

Healthy Caucasian individuals from Russia aged about 6 to 90 were enrolled as donors. The sample comprised blood. This rearrangement joins TRBV3-1 to TRBJ2-2; possible D gene TRBD2, 6 bases. The clonotype originates from a woman aged 30 to 39 in good health. The CDR3 bases are TGTGCCAGCAGCCGGACTAATTTAAGGACCGGGGAGCGGTTTTTT. It codes for CASSRTNLRTGERFF. Using reference TRBV3-1 and TRBJ2-2 for the parts outside the CDR3, the full variable domain is DTAVSQTPKYLVTQMGNDKSIKCEQNLGHDTMYWYKQDSKKFLKIMFSYNNKELIINETVPNRFSPKSPDKAHLNLHINSLELGDSAVYFCASSRTNLRTGERFFGEGSRLTVL.